This T cell receptor beta chain was recorded in a study of cytomegalovirus exposure and HLA in healthy donors. The study, taken as a whole, reports: For most TCR sequences rarity was the rule, although some public TCRs occurred in many donors. It was likely that a cluster of highly shared sequence variants was a sequencing artifact.

Regarding this clone: What it recognizes is unknown.

A multiplex PCR was run with 60 Vbeta primers and 13 Jbeta primers. Assay used: immunoSEQ multiplex PCR; TCRdb lists only in-frame clones, some missing. The table lists approximately 160,000 clones, around 68% of them singletons. Sequenced sample: PBMCs. This sequence originates from a man aged 50 or older in good health and CMV-seronegative.

The CDR3 region has the DNA TGTGCCAGCAGCCCTAGCGGGGGGGCCTTATATACGCAGTATTTT. It encodes CASSPSGGALYTQYF. The chain is built from TRBV7-9 and TRBJ2-3; 12 nucleotides match TRBD2. Germline V gene lookup returns CDR1 SEHNR and CDR2 FQNEAQ (reference sequence). The CDR3 length is 15 residues. After removal of 5 bases from V and 7 bases from J, the junction contained 7 bases not matched to a gene.